This note documents a single T cell receptor (beta chain) sequence. These data come from a study of shared T cell receptors in the human thymus. Libraries were prepared by immunoSEQ multiplex PCR; TCRdb keeps only in-frame clonotypes and omits some of them. The sample includes over 350,000 clones, approximately 95% of them seen just once. The sequence was obtained from a human donor. Sequencing was done on a sample of thymocytes.

The CDR3, as DNA: TGTGCCAGCAGGCCGGGACTAGCGGGCAGGGAGACCCAGTACTTC. Residues: CASRPGLAGRETQYF. This chain joins TRBV2 and TRBJ2-5; 12 bases align to TRBD2. This CDR3 region has 15 residues. From germline, CDR1 is SNHLY and CDR2 FYNNEI. V gave up 6 bases and J gave up 5 bases; unmatched junction bases: 7.